The next 9 T cell receptor beta chains were all read from a single sample in a study of radiation and T cells in renal cell carcinoma. Sequencing used immunoSEQ multiplex PCR; TCRdb keeps in-frame clones, though not all of them. The data show about 130,000 clones, roughly four fifths seen once. Described time point: blood 2 weeks post-SBRT. The treatment here: 15 Gy SBRT to primary tumor, nephrectomy 4 weeks later. The material sequenced was blood, taken from a patient whose treatment included radiotherapy and nephrectomy. These receptors were taken from a woman in her sixties or seventies with renal cell carcinoma.

V usage is TRBV5-4 and J usage is TRBJ2-7; D uncertain. CDR3 size: 12 residues. Trimming stripped 0 bases from V and 4 bases from J, with 5 bases between. CDR1 and CDR2 (germline): SGHNT, YYREEE (reference sequence). For the CDR3, the DNA is TGTGCCAGCAGCTTGGGACATTACGAGCAGTACTTC. Protein product: CASSLGHYEQYF.

The V and J genes are TRBV19 and TRBJ1-1; D unresolved. The CDR3 extends over 14 amino acids. The germline V and J ends were trimmed by 7 bases and 2 bases, with 14 bases remaining between them. Germline V gene sequence: CDR1 LNHDA, CDR2 SQIVND (reference sequence). Written as DNA, the CDR3 is TGTGCCAGTAAATATTCACGGGGAAACACTGAAGCTTTCTTT. Translated, it gives CASKYSRGNTEAFF.

The gene calls are TRBV2 and TRBJ1-5, with TRBD1 matching over 10 bases. CDR3 length equals 14 residues. Germline assignment: CDR1 SNHLY and CDR2 FYNNEI. V shed 8 bases and J 5 bases; nucleotides not matched to a gene: 6. Here the CDR3 DNA reads TGTGCCAGCGGGACGGACAGGGGGGATCAGCCCCAGCATTTT. As protein: CASGTDRGDQPQHF.

This sequence joins TRBV6-5 and TRBJ2-5; TRBD2 is a possible D gene (5 bases). This CDR3 contains 14 residues. Germline V gene lookup returns CDR1 MNHEY and CDR2 SVGAGI. V lost 0 bases and J 5 bases, leaving 10 bases between the germline ends. CDR3 DNA sequence: TGTGCCAGCAGTTACTCCGGGATTGGGGAGACCCAGTACTTC. Its protein is CASSYSGIGETQYF.

The chain links TRBV28 to TRBJ1-5, with unresolved D. The CDR3 consists of 14 residues. The germline gives CDR1 MDHEN, CDR2 SYDVKM. V lost 9 bases and J lost 10, with 22 bases in between. In DNA, the CDR3 is TGTGCCAGTGCCGTGGCCTTAAACTTTGAACCCCAGCATTTT. Translating it yields CASAVALNFEPQHF.

The chain links TRBV9 to TRBJ1-2; D is undetermined. Looked up from germline, CDR1 is SGDLS and CDR2 is YYNGEE. V lost 0 bases and J 0 bases, leaving 6 bases between the germline ends. CDR3 length: 14 residues. This CDR3 is CASSVDNSNYGYTF. DNA of the CDR3: TGTGCCAGCAGCGTAGACAACTCTAACTATGGCTACACCTTC.

Comment on this clone: This sample includes further DNA sequences coding for the same CDR3. J is TRBJ2-6 and V is TRBV27; tentatively, D is TRBD2 (5 bases). CDR1 is MNHEY and CDR2 is SMNVEV in the germline V gene (reference sequence). The V gene lost 6 bases and the J gene lost 2 bases, with 8 bases spanning the gap. The length of the CDR3 is 14 residues. The CDR3 sequence is CASSLSAGANVLTF. The CDR3 DNA reads as TGTGCCAGCAGCCTTAGCGCTGGGGCCAACGTCCTGACTTTC.

The gene calls are TRBV5-4 and TRBJ2-5, with TRBD1 matching 7 bases. V dropped 4 bases and J dropped 2; count of bases not matched to a gene: 5. CDR1 and CDR2 (germline): SGHNT, YYREEE (reference sequence). CDR3 length: 14 residues. CDR3 coding DNA: TGTGCCAGCAGCCTCCCGACAGGGCAAGAGACCCAGTACTTC. This gives the protein CASSLPTGQETQYF.

The chain joins TRBV9 to TRBJ1-2; D is unclear. Looked up from germline, CDR1 is SGDLS and CDR2 is YYNGEE. The CDR3 is made up of 15 amino acids. Trimming cost V 4 bases and J 8 bases, with 21 bases left between them. The DNA of the CDR3 is TGTGCCAGCAGCCCCAACCCTATTTCCCGGGGAGGCTACACCTTC. Protein: CASSPNPISRGGYTF.